This TCR beta chain emerged from a study of graft-versus-host responses after intestinal transplantation. Study background: Isolated intestinal, liver-intestinal, or multivisceral transplants were what recipients had.

V trimming: 4 bases; J trimming: 4 bases; junction bases outside the gene matches: 4. Germline lookup yields CDR1 SGDLS and CDR2 YYNGEE. The CDR3 sequence is 14 residues long. Generated by immunoSEQ multiplex PCR, the TCRdb table keeps only in-frame clones and is missing some. The data show over 70,000 clones, with roughly four fifths seen just once and about a sixth held by the top ten. In the case of this clone: What it recognizes is unknown.

The clonotype was recovered from a human donor who received an intestinal transplant. Sample: unstimulated CD8+ T cells sorted from spleen or lymph node cells, taken before intestinal transplant. The genes are TRBV9 and TRBJ1-4; 7 bases are shared with TRBD1. The DNA of the CDR3 is TGTGCCAGCAGCCCGGGGGACAGTAATGAAAAACTGTTTTTT. Translating gives CASSPGDSNEKLFF.